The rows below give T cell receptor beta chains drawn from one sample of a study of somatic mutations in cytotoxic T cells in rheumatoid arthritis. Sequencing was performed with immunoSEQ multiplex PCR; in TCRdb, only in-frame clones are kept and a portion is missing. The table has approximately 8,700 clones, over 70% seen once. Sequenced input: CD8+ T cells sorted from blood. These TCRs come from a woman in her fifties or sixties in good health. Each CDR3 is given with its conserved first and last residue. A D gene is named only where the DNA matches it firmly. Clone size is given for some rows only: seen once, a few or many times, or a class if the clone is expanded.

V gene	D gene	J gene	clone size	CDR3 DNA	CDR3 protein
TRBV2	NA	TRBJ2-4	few	TGTGCCAGCAGTTACGAGGTGGGGCCGGGAAACATTCAGTACTTC	CASSYEVGPGNIQYF
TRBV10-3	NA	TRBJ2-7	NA	TGTGCCATCAGCGGGGGTCACTACGAGCAGTACTTC	CAISGGHYEQYF
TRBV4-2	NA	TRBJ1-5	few	TGTGCCAGCAGCCAATGGCTGAATCAGCCCCAGCATTTT	CASSQWLNQPQHF
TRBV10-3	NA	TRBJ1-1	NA	TGTGCCATCAGTGAAGGGGGGGGTCGGACTGAAGCTTTCTTT	CAISEGGGRTEAFF
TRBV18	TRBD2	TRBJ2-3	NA	TGTGCCAGCTCACCCGGAGCGGGGGTCGGTTCTAGCACAGATACGCAGTATTTT	CASSPGAGVGSSTDTQYF
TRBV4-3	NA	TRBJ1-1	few	TGCGCCAGCAGCCAAGATGGGGGGGGTACTGAAGCTTTCTTT	CASSQDGGGTEAFF
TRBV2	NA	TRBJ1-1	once	TGTGCCAGCAGCCCAACCTGGACCTTAGGGGACACTGAAGCTTTCTTT	CASSPTWTLGDTEAFF
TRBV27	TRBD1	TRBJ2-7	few	TGTGCCAGCAGTTTAACAGGGACAGCTTACGAGCAGTACTTC	CASSLTGTAYEQYF
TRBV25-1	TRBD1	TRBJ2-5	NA	TGTGCCAGCAGTGCAACAGGGGGTTGGGAGACCCAGTACTTC	CASSATGGWETQYF
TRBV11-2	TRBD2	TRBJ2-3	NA	TGTGCCAGCAGCTTAGTGTTCGGGACTAGCGGAATCCTAGATACGCAGTATTTT	CASSLVFGTSGILDTQYF
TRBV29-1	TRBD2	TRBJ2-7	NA	TGCAGCGTTTCCAGCGGGGGCTACGAGCAGTACTTC	CSVSSGGYEQYF
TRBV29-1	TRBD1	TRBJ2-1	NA	TGCAGCGTTGAGTCGGGACAGGTGGCTTCCAATGAGCAGTTCTTC	CSVESGQVASNEQFF
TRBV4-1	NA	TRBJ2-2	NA	TGCGCCAGCAGCCAGGGTGGAGGTATGACCGGGGAGCTGTTTTTT	CASSQGGGMTGELFF
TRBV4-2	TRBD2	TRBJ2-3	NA	TGTGCCAGCAGCCAAGATTTGGCGGGGGGCACAGATACGCAGTATTTT	CASSQDLAGGTDTQYF
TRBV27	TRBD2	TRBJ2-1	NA	TGTGCCAGCAGTTCTCTAGCGGGGTCTTACAATGAGCAGTTCTTC	CASSSLAGSYNEQFF
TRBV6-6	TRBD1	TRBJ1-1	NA	TGTGCCAGCAGTTCCCAGGGGGGATTGGCGAGCACTGAAGCTTTCTTT	CASSSQGGLASTEAFF
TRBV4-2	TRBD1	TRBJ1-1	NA	TGTGCCAGCAGCCAAGCCGGGACAGGCACTGAAGCTTTCTTT	CASSQAGTGTEAFF
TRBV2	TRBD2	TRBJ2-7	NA	TGTGCCAGCAGTGAAGCGCCCCGACTAGCGGGCGACGAGCAGTACTTC	CASSEAPRLAGDEQYF
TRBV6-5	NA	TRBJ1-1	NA	TGTGCCAGCAGGAGGACAGCTATGAACACTGAAGCTTTCTTT	CASRRTAMNTEAFF
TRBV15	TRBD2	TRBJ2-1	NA	TGTGCCACCAGCAGAGATGCCGGGGGGGTCTACAATGAGCAGTTCTTC	CATSRDAGGVYNEQFF
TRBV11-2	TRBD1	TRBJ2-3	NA	TGTGCCAGCAGCTTAGTAGATTGGGACAGCCATACGCAGTATTTT	CASSLVDWDSHTQYF
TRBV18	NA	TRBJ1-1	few	TGTGCCAGCTCACCACTGGGGCCGAACACTGAAGCTTTCTTT	CASSPLGPNTEAFF
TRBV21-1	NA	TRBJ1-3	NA	TGTGCCAGCAGCAACGCCAGGGGTAGTGGTAGAAACACCATATATTTT	CASSNARGSGRNTIYF
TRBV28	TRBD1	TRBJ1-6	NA	TGTGCCAGCAGTTTTTTCGGACAGGGGCTCCAAAATTCACCCCTCCACTTT	CASSFFGQGLQNSPLHF
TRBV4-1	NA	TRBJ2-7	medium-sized	TGCGCCAGCAGCCAAGATCAACGACTAGGGCCCTACGAGCAGTACTTC	CASSQDQRLGPYEQYF
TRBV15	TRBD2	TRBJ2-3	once	TGTGCCACCAGCAGAGAGGTGGGGGGGAGCACAGATACGCAGTATTTT	CATSREVGGSTDTQYF
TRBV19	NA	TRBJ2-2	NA	TGTGCCAGTAGTATTTCCAGGGCTGGCACCGGGGAGCTGTTTTTT	CASSISRAGTGELFF
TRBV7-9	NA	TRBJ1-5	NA	TGTGCCAGCAGCTTAATTGACACTAATCAGCCCCAGCATTTT	CASSLIDTNQPQHF
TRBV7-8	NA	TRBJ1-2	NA	TGTGCCAGCAGCAAAGGAGTTGATGGCTACACCTTC	CASSKGVDGYTF
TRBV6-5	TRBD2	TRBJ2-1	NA	TGTGCCAGCAGTCCCTCGGGGGGCTACAATGAGCAGTTCTTC	CASSPSGGYNEQFF
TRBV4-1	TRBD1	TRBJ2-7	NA	TGCGCCAGCAGTTCCGGGACAGGGAATCCCTACGAGCAGTACTTC	CASSSGTGNPYEQYF
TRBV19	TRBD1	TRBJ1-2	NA	TGTGCCAGTAGTATGGGGACAGGGAGTGGCTACACCTTC	CASSMGTGSGYTF
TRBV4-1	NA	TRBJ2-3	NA	TGCGCCAGCAGCCAAGACTTGCTAGTCAGCACAGATACGCAGTATTTT	CASSQDLLVSTDTQYF
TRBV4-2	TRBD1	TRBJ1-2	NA	TGTGCCAGCAGCCAAGCGGACAGGCTATATGGCTACACCTTC	CASSQADRLYGYTF
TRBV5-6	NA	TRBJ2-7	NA	TGTGCCAGCAGCCTAAGGCGGAGCTCCTACGAGCAGTACTTC	CASSLRRSSYEQYF
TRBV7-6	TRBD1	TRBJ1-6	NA	TGTGCCAGCAGCCCCCAAAACAGGGGGAATTCACCCCTCCACTTT	CASSPQNRGNSPLHF
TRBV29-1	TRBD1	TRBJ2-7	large	TGCAGCGTTTGGGGGACAGGAGTTTCCTACGAGCAGTACTTC	CSVWGTGVSYEQYF
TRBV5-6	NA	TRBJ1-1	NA	TGTGCCAGCAGCCCAGGGTACCTAAACACTGAAGCTTTCTTT	CASSPGYLNTEAFF
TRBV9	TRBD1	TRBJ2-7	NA	TGTGCCAACTACAGGGGGCCCTACGAGCAGTACTTC	CANYRGPYEQYF
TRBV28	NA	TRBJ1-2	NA	TGTGCCAGCAGTTTCGGCTCCAGCTCCCCGAGGGACTCAATTAACTATGGCTACACCTTC	CASSFGSSSPRDSINYGYTF
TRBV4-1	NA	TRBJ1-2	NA	TGCGCCAGCAGCCAAGACCAGCGGGGCGCGGTCTATGGCTACACCTTC	CASSQDQRGAVYGYTF